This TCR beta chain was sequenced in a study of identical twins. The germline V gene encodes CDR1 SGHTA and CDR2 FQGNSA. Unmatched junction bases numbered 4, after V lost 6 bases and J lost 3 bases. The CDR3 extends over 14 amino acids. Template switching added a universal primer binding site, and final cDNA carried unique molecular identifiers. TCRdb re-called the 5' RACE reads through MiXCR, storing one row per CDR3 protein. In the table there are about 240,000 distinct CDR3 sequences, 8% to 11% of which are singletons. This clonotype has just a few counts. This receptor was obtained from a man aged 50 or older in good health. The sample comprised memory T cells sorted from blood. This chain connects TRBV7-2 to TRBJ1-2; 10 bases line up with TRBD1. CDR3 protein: CASSQDRGDYGYTF. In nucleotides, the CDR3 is TGTGCCAGCAGTCAGGACAGGGGGGACTATGGCTACACCTTC.